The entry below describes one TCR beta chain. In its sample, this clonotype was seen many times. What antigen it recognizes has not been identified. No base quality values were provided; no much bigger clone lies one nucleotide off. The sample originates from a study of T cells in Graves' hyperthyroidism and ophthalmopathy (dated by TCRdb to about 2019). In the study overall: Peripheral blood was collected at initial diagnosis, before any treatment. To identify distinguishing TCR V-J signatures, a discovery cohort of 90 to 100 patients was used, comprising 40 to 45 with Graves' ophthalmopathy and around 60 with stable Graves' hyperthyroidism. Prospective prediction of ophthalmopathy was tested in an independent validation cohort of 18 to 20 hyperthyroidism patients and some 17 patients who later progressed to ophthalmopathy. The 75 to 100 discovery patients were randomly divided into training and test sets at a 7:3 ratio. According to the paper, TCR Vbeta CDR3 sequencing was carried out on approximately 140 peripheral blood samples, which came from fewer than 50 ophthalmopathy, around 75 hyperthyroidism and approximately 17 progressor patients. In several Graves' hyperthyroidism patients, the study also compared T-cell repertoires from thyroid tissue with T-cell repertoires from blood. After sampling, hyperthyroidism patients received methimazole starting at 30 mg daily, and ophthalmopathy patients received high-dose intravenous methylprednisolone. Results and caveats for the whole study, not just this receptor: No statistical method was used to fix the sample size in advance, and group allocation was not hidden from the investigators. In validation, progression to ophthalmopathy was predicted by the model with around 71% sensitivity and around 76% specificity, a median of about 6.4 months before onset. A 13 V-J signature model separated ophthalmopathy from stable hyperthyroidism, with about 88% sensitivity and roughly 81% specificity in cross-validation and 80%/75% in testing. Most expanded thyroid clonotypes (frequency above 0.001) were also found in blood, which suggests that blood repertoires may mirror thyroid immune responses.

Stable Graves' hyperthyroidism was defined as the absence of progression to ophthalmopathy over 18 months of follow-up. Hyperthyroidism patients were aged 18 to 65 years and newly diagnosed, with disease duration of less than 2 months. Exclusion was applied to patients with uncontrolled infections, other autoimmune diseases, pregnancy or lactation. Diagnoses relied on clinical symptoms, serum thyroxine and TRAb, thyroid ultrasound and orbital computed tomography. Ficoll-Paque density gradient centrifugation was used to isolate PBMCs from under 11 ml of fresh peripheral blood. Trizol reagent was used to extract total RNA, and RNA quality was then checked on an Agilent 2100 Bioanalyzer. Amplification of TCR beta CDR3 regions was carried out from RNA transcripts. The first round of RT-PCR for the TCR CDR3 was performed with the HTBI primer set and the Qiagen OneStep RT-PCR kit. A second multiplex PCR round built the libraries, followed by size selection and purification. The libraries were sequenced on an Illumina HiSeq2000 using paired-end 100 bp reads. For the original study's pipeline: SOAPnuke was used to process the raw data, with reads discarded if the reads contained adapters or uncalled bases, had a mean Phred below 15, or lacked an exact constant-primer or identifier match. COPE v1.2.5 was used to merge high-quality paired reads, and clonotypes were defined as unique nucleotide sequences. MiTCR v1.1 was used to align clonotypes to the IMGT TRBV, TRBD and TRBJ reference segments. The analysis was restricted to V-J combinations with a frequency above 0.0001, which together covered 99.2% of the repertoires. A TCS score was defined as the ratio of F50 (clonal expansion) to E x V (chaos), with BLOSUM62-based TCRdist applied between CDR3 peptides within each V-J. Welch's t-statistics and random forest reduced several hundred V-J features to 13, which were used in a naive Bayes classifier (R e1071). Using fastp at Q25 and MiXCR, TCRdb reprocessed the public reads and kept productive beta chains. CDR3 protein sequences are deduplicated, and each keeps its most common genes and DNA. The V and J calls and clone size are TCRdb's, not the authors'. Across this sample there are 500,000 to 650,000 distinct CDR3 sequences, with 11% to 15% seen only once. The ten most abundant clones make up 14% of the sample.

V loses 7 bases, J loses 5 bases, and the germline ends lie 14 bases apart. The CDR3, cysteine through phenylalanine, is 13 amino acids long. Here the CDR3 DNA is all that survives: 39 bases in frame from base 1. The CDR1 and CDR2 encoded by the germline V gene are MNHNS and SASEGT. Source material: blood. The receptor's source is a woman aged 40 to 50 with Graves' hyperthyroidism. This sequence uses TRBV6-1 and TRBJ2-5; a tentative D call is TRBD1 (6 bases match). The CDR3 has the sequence CASTYRVHETQYF. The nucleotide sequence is TGTGCCAGCACCTACAGGGTTCATGAGACCCAGTACTTC.